Listed below are T cell receptor beta chains from one sample, sequenced in a study of T cell clones after liver transplantation. Sequencing was performed with immunoSEQ multiplex PCR; in TCRdb, only in-frame clones are kept and a portion is missing. The sample comprises tens of thousands of clones, under 90% of which are singletons, and approximately 0.73% rests with the top ten. This specimen was CD4+ T cells from blood, taken 12 months after liver transplant. Source of these receptors: a human patient who received a liver transplant. The graft donor may have contributed some T cells. Each CDR3 is given with its conserved first and last residue. A D gene is named only where the DNA matches it firmly. Where a row states a size, it is once, few, many or the class of an expanded clone; other rows omit it.

j_call d_call clone_size v_call cdr3_nt cdr3_aa
TRBJ1-2 TRBD1 few TRBV5-1 TGCGCCAGCAGCCTCCTTGGGACAGGGTCCTATGGCTACACCTTC CASSLLGTGSYGYTF
TRBJ2-3 NA NA TRBV7-3 TGTGCCAGCAGCTTACTACACCCAGATACGCAGTATTTT CASSLLHPDTQYF
TRBJ1-1 NA once TRBV10-2 TGCGCCAGCAGTGACCCGGGAATGAACACTGAAGCTTTCTTT CASSDPGMNTEAFF
TRBJ2-7 NA NA TRBV11-3 TGTGCCAGCAGCTCCAACAGCTACGAGCAGTACTTC CASSSNSYEQYF
TRBJ1-2 NA once TRBV5-4 TGTGCCAGCAGCTTGGGCTCTTTTAACTATGGCTACACCTTC CASSLGSFNYGYTF
TRBJ2-2 TRBD1 once TRBV11-3 TGTGCCAGCAGCAAGGGACAGGGCACCGGGGAGCTGTTTTTT CASSKGQGTGELFF
TRBJ2-7 TRBD2 NA TRBV7-9 TGTGCCAGCAGCGATAGCGGGAGAGTCTACGAGCAGTACTTC CASSDSGRVYEQYF
TRBJ2-7 NA NA TRBV7-2 TGTGCCAGCAGCGGGGGGAGGAGTAGCTCCTACGAGCAGTACTTC CASSGGRSSSYEQYF
TRBJ1-5 NA few TRBV28 TGTGCCAGCAGCACCTATAGCAATCAGCCCCAGCATTTT CASSTYSNQPQHF
TRBJ2-7 NA NA TRBV5-4 TGTGCCAGCAGCCGACAGCGCGGTTCCTACGAGCAGTACTTC CASSRQRGSYEQYF
TRBJ2-5 TRBD2 NA TRBV28 TGTGCCAGCAGGCCGTCCGGGACTAGAGTATCAGAGACCCAGTACTTC CASRPSGTRVSETQYF